The text below deals with one TCR beta chain. Method: immunoSEQ multiplex PCR; TCRdb's copy keeps in-frame clones and lacks some. This table holds 45,000 or so clones, roughly 82% found once. This entry belongs to a study of PD-L1 blockade in urothelial cancer. Across the study: From 2014, patients received atezolizumab, given as 1,200 mg intravenously every 3 weeks.

Between 1 and 8 samples per patient were obtained, pretreatment and on-treatment. Per germline, CDR1 SGHVS and CDR2 FQNEAQ. V lost 2 bases and J lost 3, with 11 bases in between. This CDR3 region has 14 residues. The sequenced sample was PBMCs, obtained around atezolizumab (anti-PD-L1) treatment. This chain links TRBV7-8 with TRBJ2-7; the D gene is possibly TRBD1 (5 bases). The receptor comes from a man between 65 and 85 years old with urothelial cancer. This CDR3 reads CASSLRQGFYEQYF. The DNA for the CDR3 is TGTGCCAGCAGCTTACGGCAGGGCTTCTACGAGCAGTACTTC.